Given below is one T cell receptor beta chain in context. The specificity of this receptor is unknown. This entry comes from a study of monozygotic twins with inflammatory bowel disease (dated by TCRdb to the late 2010s). Background on the whole study: The full study comprised about 28 monozygotic twin pairs: nine German pairs (four IBD-concordant, five IBD-discordant) and 19 IBD-discordant Danish pairs. Disease-associated traits were sought mainly through comparisons between IBD patients and their genetically identical healthy co-twins within discordant pairs. Each individual had, on average, about 151 000 unique TCRalpha sequences and 181 000 unique TCRbeta sequences available for analysis. What the study reported, not specific to this receptor: Background noise and inter-individual variability may have been introduced into the repertoires by the differing immunosuppressive treatments among patients. Fewer clonotypes were shared with other individuals by IBD patients than by healthy twins, most markedly in patients showing signs of disease activity. The results gave no support for a single strong signal or clonotype linked to IBD. A decrease in TCRbeta repertoire diversity, as measured by inverse Simpson index, was observed in IBD patients compared with their healthy co-twins. Repertoire similarity did not differ between concordant and discordant twins, possibly due to limited statistical power. The analysis was unable to tell different T cell subtypes apart.

Taken from cysteine to phenylalanine, the CDR3 has 17 residues. Only the protein is on record. From the germline V gene, CDR1 is MNHEY and CDR2 is SVGEGT. Libraries came from 5' RACE. For each TCR library, 3,000 to 4,000 ng of total RNA was used. cDNA was synthesized with SMARTScribe reverse transcriptase in eight separate reactions per sample. During cDNA synthesis, unique molecular identifiers containing a 6-nucleotide sample barcode were introduced by template switching. Amplification of TCRalpha and TCRbeta cDNA involved two nested PCRs of about 15 and 9 cycles, and each PCR was followed by bead purification. Before amplification, the cDNA was treated with uracil DNA-glycosylase and purified using the QIAquick PCR purification kit. The second PCR was the step at which Illumina TruSeq-compatible adapters and sample-specific barcodes were added. Library quality and concentration were assessed using TapeStation and Qubit, and roughly 5.5 ng of each library was pooled. Sequencing of pooled libraries was carried out on an Illumina HiSeq2500 single-index Rapid Run using 2 x 100 bp reads and custom sequencing primers. As for how the authors treated the data: UMI-based consensus assembly with MiGEC version 1.2.6 was used to correct PCR and sequencing errors. MiXCR version 2.1.1 handled V(D)J alignment, clonotype assembly and CDR3 extraction. Normalisation of gene usage, clonotype sharing and MAIT/NKT TCR abundance was achieved by analysing the top 1000, 10 000 and 20 000 clonotypes per sample. Diversity was computed as the inverse Simpson index with the vegan R package after downsampling to 27 000 UMIs. Paired Mann-Whitney U tests on discordant twin pairs were used, with Benjamini-Hochberg multiple-testing correction. TCRdb reprocessed the reads, reporting each CDR3 protein sequence once and no DNA. These V and J calls are TCRdb output, not the study's own analysis. The sample has about 440,000 distinct CDR3 sequences on record. Around 2.4% of the sample is held by the ten biggest clonotypes.

From each donor, an approximately 2.4 ml peripheral blood sample was collected into PAXgene tubes and kept at -80 degrees C. Without any T cell sorting, total RNA was extracted from whole blood using the PAXgene blood miRNA kit on an automated QIAcube. Deep TCRalpha and TCRbeta repertoire profiling with unique molecular barcoding was performed on peripheral blood of monozygotic twin pairs concordant or discordant for inflammatory bowel disease. Smoking habits were recorded for all twin pairs, and individuals were classified as current, former or never smokers. The clonotype originates from a human donor with ulcerative colitis or Crohn's disease, or a healthy co-twin of an affected twin (not recorded which). The rearranged segments are TRBV6-2 or TRBV6-3 and TRBJ2-6; TCRdb names TRBD1, which stays unverified in the absence of DNA. The sequencing sample was made of blood. For the CDR3, the sequence is CASSRTGGTSGANVLTF.